In this sample, the clone carrying this TCR beta chain turned up a few times. The antigen is unknown. The data are from a study of human T cells and chemical hapten exposure. Overall study: Affected patients, primarily female, had alopecia areata, totalis or universalis. The variation in per-sample TCR yields arose mainly from small differences in pooled library volumes.

Trimming took 8 bases from V and 2 from J, leaving 11 bases between them. CDR3 length equals 13 residues. Germline CDR1 is SGHTA and CDR2 is FQGNSA. TCRdb processed the RACE reads anew with MiXCR; each CDR3 protein has one entry. Among tens of thousands of distinct CDR3 sequences listed, about 8.5% were seen once. Findings and limits, study-wide: Once DPC sensitization occurred, TCRs above 1 in 1000 frequency showed no change.

The sample's time point: patch test 2, 6 weeks after DPC sensitization. The treatment here: therapeutic diphenylcyclopropenone sensitization with weekly scalp DPC. Unfractionated whole blood was the source from which total RNA was extracted. This chain uses TRBV7-2 with TRBJ2-3; D assignment may be TRBD1 or TRBD2 (6 bases each). Material: whole blood, obtained in connection with sensitization to the hapten diphenylcyclopropenone (DPC). This sequence originates from a woman between 50 and 59 years old with alopecia areata. Some clones in this sample may be carry-over from other donors' samples. CDR3 in DNA: TGTGCCAGCCACCCGGGGGCCACAGATACGCAGTATTTT. Amino acid sequence: CASHPGATDTQYF.